These 13 T cell receptor beta chains were sequenced from one sample in a study of technical replicates of blood from a few donors. Generated by immunoSEQ multiplex PCR, the TCRdb table keeps only in-frame clones and is missing some. The sample holds about 48,000 clones, roughly 92% seen once. Sequenced material: PBMCs. These receptors were obtained from a human donor in good health. Some clones in this sample may be carry-over from other donors' samples.

The rearrangement links TRBV7-3 to TRBJ2-2; 7 bases are a match to TRBD1. There are 14 residues in the CDR3. V was clipped by 5 bases and J by 6 bases; unmatched bases: 6. Germline values: CDR1 SGHTA, CDR2 FQGTGA. The CDR3 coding sequence is TGTGCCAGCAGCCCGGGGACAGTTGCCGGGGAGCTGTTTTTT. Residues: CASSPGTVAGELFF. The full variable domain, completed using reference TRBV7-3 and TRBJ2-2, is GAGVSQTPSNKVTEKGKYVELRCDPISGHTALYWYRQSLGQGPEFLIYFQGTGAADDSGLPNDRFFAVRPEGSVSTLKIQRTERGDSAVYLCASSPGTVAGELFFGEGSRLTVL.

This chain joins TRBV7-3 and TRBJ2-7, with TRBD2 as a possible D gene (7 bases). The V gene's germline CDR1 is SGHTA and CDR2 FQGTGA. This CDR3 comprises 13 residues. V gave up 6 bases and J gave up 5 bases, with 14 bases separating them. CDR3 residues: CASRGEGEDEQYF. CDR3 sequence (DNA): TGTGCCAGCAGGGGGGAGGGGGAAGACGAGCAGTACTTC.

The J gene is TRBJ2-7, the V gene TRBV5-7; the match to TRBD1 covers 8 bases. TRBV5-7 is labeled an ORF, and its function is uncertain. V lost 0 bases to trimming and J lost 2 bases; unmatched junction nucleotides: 7. The CDR3 totals 16 residues. This CDR3 is CASSLATGGKAYEQYF. CDR3 DNA sequence: TGTGCCAGCAGCTTGGCCACAGGGGGAAAGGCCTACGAGCAGTACTTC.

The chain recombines TRBV7-9 with TRBJ2-5; 8 bases line up with TRBD2. V shed 4 bases and J 5 bases; nucleotides not matched to a gene: 12. Germline CDR1 reads SEHNR; CDR2 reads FQNEAQ (reference sequence). This CDR3 spans 16 amino acids. The CDR3 is CASSSQTSGNVETQYF. CDR3 sequence (DNA): TGTGCCAGCAGCTCTCAAACTAGCGGTAATGTGGAGACCCAGTACTTC.

The rearrangement joins TRBV30 to TRBJ1-2; 10 bases align to TRBD1. Germline V gene lookup returns CDR1 GTSNPN and CDR2 SVGIG (reference sequence). Trimming removed 1 base from V and 4 bases from J; junction bases left unmatched: 6. The length of the CDR3 is 15 residues. CDR3 residues: CAWSDVGQGSYGYTF. The CDR3 bases are TGTGCCTGGAGTGACGTGGGACAGGGGAGCTATGGCTACACCTTC.

This chain joins TRBV5-6 and TRBJ2-7; weak D call: TRBD2 (6 bases). This CDR3 contains 14 residues. The V gene's germline CDR1 is SGHDT and CDR2 YYEEEE. Trimming left V 5 bases short and J 1 base short, with 13 bases between. CDR3: CASSHRGFSYEQYF. In DNA, the CDR3 is TGTGCCAGCAGTCACCGGGGGTTTTCCTACGAGCAGTACTTC.

V and J are TRBV11-2 and TRBJ2-7; 10 bases fit TRBD1. After removal of 5 bases from V and 5 bases from J, the junction contained 6 bases not matched to a gene. CDR1 and CDR2 from the germline V gene are SGHAT and FQNNGV. This CDR3 has 14 residues. CDR3 amino acids: CASSRDRGWHEQYF. The CDR3 DNA reads as TGTGCCAGCAGCAGGGACAGGGGTTGGCACGAGCAGTACTTC.

The rearrangement joins TRBV4-1 to TRBJ2-2; no firm D call. The CDR3 contains 15 residues. In germline, CDR1 is MGHRA, CDR2 YSYEKL. Trimming pared 6 bases from V and 4 bases from J, leaving 15 bases between. CDR3 in amino acids: CASRLGWASTGELFF. The DNA of the CDR3 is TGCGCCAGCAGACTTGGCTGGGCTTCCACCGGGGAGCTGTTTTTT.

The CDR3 nucleotides read TGCGCCAGCAGCCAAGAAGGGGAAACCGGAAACACCATATATTTT. Encoded protein: CASSQEGETGNTIYF. The genes are TRBV4-3 and TRBJ1-3, with a possible D match to TRBD1 (5 bases). With 0 bases removed from V and 4 bases from J, the gap between germline ends came to 10 bases. Germline CDR1 and CDR2: LGHNA and YSLEER. The CDR3 is 15 residues long.

The CDR3 is CASSESGGSNQPQHF. The CDR3 nucleotides read TGTGCCAGCAGTGAATCAGGGGGTAGCAATCAGCCCCAGCATTTT. The chain joins TRBV6-1 to TRBJ1-5, with 7 bases matching TRBD1. The CDR3 has 15 residues. The V gene end was trimmed by 2 bases and the J gene end by 0 bases; junction bases not matched to a gene: 1. CDR1 is MNHNS, CDR2 SASEGT, per germline.

V and J are TRBV7-2 and TRBJ1-1; no firm D call. From germline, CDR1 is SGHTA and CDR2 FQGNSA. The CDR3 is made up of 14 amino acids. With 1 base removed from V and 6 bases from J, the gap between germline ends came to 12 bases. CDR3: CASSLGMGRAEAFF. CDR3 nucleotide sequence: TGTGCCAGCAGCTTAGGTATGGGGAGGGCTGAAGCTTTCTTT.

V is TRBV28 and J is TRBJ2-3; TRBD1 is a possible D gene (6 bases). The CDR3 sequence is 15 residues long. The V and J ends lost 6 bases and 0 bases respectively, with 13 bases between them. Germline values: CDR1 MDHEN, CDR2 SYDVKM. CDR3 nucleotides: TGTGCCAGCAGACCTACAGGGTCTAGCACAGATACGCAGTATTTT. Translation gives CASRPTGSSTDTQYF.

The chain combines TRBV5-1 with TRBJ2-5; possibly TRBD1 for D (5 bases). The CDR3 covers 14 residues. Germline V gives CDR1 SGHRS, CDR2 YFSETQ. Trimming left V 3 bases short and J 5 bases short, with 14 bases between. For the CDR3, the DNA is TGCGCCAGCAGCTCCCTTCAGGGCCGCGAGACCCAGTACTTC. Its translation is CASSSLQGRETQYF.